Presented here are 18 T cell receptor beta chains from one specimen sequenced in a study of cytomegalovirus exposure and HLA in healthy donors. The study ran its PCR with 60 Vbeta and 13 Jbeta primers. Using immunoSEQ multiplex PCR, the repertoire was profiled, and TCRdb retains in-frame clones only, with some absent. The sample table includes 200,000 to 250,000 clones. What was sequenced was PBMCs. The receptors here all came from a woman younger than 45 in good health and CMV-seropositive.

The chain combines TRBV7-9 with TRBJ2-3; D gene uncertain. The CDR3 totals 15 residues. The ends were cut back, 5 bases at V and 1 base at J, with 13 bases in the middle. Germline V CDR1 and CDR2: SEHNR, FQNEAQ (reference sequence). In DNA form, the CDR3 reads TGTGCCAGCAGCCCCTCTCGGGTGGGCACAGATACGCAGTATTTT. It encodes CASSPSRVGTDTQYF.

The V gene is TRBV18, the J gene TRBJ1-1, with D perhaps TRBD1 (6 bases). CDR1 is KGHSH, CDR2 LQKENI, per germline. V was clipped by 3 bases and J by 3 bases, with 11 bases between them. The CDR3 contains 14 residues. The CDR3 nucleotides are TGTGCCAGCTCACCGGCACAGGGTTACACTGAAGCTTTCTTT. It translates to CASSPAQGYTEAFF. The variable domain in full, with the rest retrieved from reference TRBV18 and TRBJ1-1, is NAGVMQNPRHLVRRRGQEARLRCSPMKGHSHVYWYRQLPEEGLKFMVYLQKENIIDESGMPKERFSAEFPKEGPSILRIQQVVRGDSAAYFCASSPAQGYTEAFFGQGTRLTVV.

This sequence joins TRBV5-1 and TRBJ1-6; D is possibly TRBD1 (6 bases). V lost 2 bases, J lost 9 bases, and 12 bases lay in between. The CDR3 has 14 residues. Germline CDR1 is SGHRS and CDR2 is YFSETQ. The CDR3 spells CASSFPDRTSPLHF. As DNA, the CDR3 is TGCGCCAGCAGCTTTCCGGACAGAACTTCACCCCTCCACTTT.

This chain links TRBV2 with TRBJ1-2; tentative D call: TRBD1 (5 bases). Trimming removed 5 bases from V and 10 bases from J, with 11 bases in between. The length of the CDR3 is 11 residues. The germline V gene encodes CDR1 SNHLY and CDR2 FYNNEI. CDR3 DNA: TGTGCCAGCAGTCTGCAGGGTGACTACACCTTC. This gives the protein CASSLQGDYTF.

J is TRBJ2-1 and V is TRBV7-8, with TRBD2 identical over 7 bases. The J segment lost 8 bases and the V segment lost 1 base, leaving 2 bases of the junction unmatched. The CDR3 has 13 residues. Germline V gene sequence: CDR1 SGHVS, CDR2 FQNEAQ. The CDR3 is CASSLDLADEQFF. CDR3 DNA sequence: TGTGCCAGCAGCTTAGATCTAGCGGATGAGCAGTTCTTC.

V usage is TRBV18 and J usage is TRBJ1-2, with no clear D. The CDR3 totals 14 residues. Trimming took off 3 bases at V and 4 bases at J, with 12 bases between the two ends. The germline V gene encodes CDR1 KGHSH and CDR2 LQKENI. The CDR3 here is CASSPGDGIYGYTF. DNA for the CDR3: TGTGCCAGCTCACCGGGAGACGGGATCTATGGCTACACCTTC.

This sequence joins TRBV15 and TRBJ2-2, with a possible D match to TRBD2 (6 bases). Trimming shortened V by 8 bases and J by 2 bases, and 15 bases separated the two germline ends. The length of the CDR3 is 15 residues. From germline, CDR1 is LNHNV and CDR2 YYDKDF (reference sequence). This CDR3 is CATYRDFPNTGELFF. The DNA of the CDR3 is TGTGCCACCTACCGGGACTTCCCTAACACCGGGGAGCTGTTTTTT.

The CDR3 nucleotides read TGTGCCAGCTCACGGCGGACAGGGAGCTATGGCTACACCTTC. It specifies CASSRRTGSYGYTF. The V gene is TRBV18, the J gene TRBJ1-2; 8 nucleotides align to TRBD1. V lost 4 bases and J lost 4; bases outside the gene matches: 5. This CDR3 comprises 14 residues. CDR1 and CDR2 from the germline V gene are KGHSH and LQKENI. The full variable domain, its missing parts supplied by reference TRBV18 and TRBJ1-2, is NAGVMQNPRHLVRRRGQEARLRCSPMKGHSHVYWYRQLPEEGLKFMVYLQKENIIDESGMPKERFSAEFPKEGPSILRIQQVVRGDSAAYFCASSRRTGSYGYTFGSGTRLTVV.

Here the CDR3 DNA reads TGTGCCAGTAGTATTCCCGTGACAGATACGCAGTATTTT. Translated: CASSIPVTDTQYF. The chain joins TRBV19 to TRBJ2-3; D is uncertain. Looked up from germline, CDR1 is LNHDA and CDR2 is SQIVND (reference sequence). V was cut by 3 bases and J by 3 bases, with 7 bases left in between. This CDR3 is built from 13 residues.

The rearrangement joins TRBV6-5 to TRBJ2-7; possible D gene TRBD1, 6 bases. The CDR3 has 14 amino acids. Germline CDR1 reads MNHEY; CDR2 reads SVGAGI. Trimming left V 0 bases short and J 6 bases short, with 12 bases between. The CDR3 here is CASSYSYREGEQYF. The CDR3 DNA sequence: TGTGCCAGCAGTTACTCCTACAGGGAAGGCGAGCAGTACTTC.

V is TRBV6-5 and J is TRBJ2-1; TRBD1 matches 8 bases. Germline CDR1 MNHEY, CDR2 SVGAGI. This CDR3 has 15 amino acids. Trimming removed 0 bases from V and 9 bases from J; junction bases left unmatched: 7. The CDR3 spells CASSYSLGQGAEQFF. As DNA, the CDR3 is TGTGCCAGCAGTTACTCGCTCGGACAGGGCGCTGAGCAGTTCTTC.

This rearrangement joins TRBV27 to TRBJ1-4; no clear D. Trimming shortened V by 3 bases and J by 8 bases, and 13 bases separated the two germline ends. CDR3 size: 14 residues. Germline-derived CDR1 and CDR2 are MNHEY and SMNVEV (reference sequence). This CDR3 is CASSFGQVNEKLFF. CDR3 bases: TGTGCCAGCAGTTTCGGTCAGGTCAACGAAAAACTGTTTTTT.

The CDR3 DNA reads TGTGCCAGTAGTGTTGCCTACAGGGGAAAAGGCTACACCTTC. Its protein is CASSVAYRGKGYTF. The chain couples TRBV19 to TRBJ1-2, with TRBD1 matching over 7 bases. CDR1 is LNHDA, CDR2 SQIVND, per germline (reference sequence). The CDR3 length is 14 residues. Germline trimming cut 5 bases from V and 8 bases from J; bases unmatched to any gene: 11.

The chain recombines TRBV6-1 with TRBJ2-5, with unresolved D. Germline V gives CDR1 MNHNS, CDR2 SASEGT. CDR3 length: 14 amino acids. V was pared by 2 bases and J by 4 bases, with 11 bases between. Here the CDR3 reads CASSENPVRETQYF. CDR3 nucleotides: TGTGCCAGCAGTGAAAACCCAGTCCGAGAGACCCAGTACTTC.

CDR3 in amino acids: CASSSLPGGSTDTQYF. The CDR3 DNA reads as TGTGCCAGCAGCTCCCTCCCGGGGGGGAGCACAGATACGCAGTATTTT. This rearrangement joins TRBV7-2 to TRBJ2-3; 8 positions match TRBD2. V trimming: 4 bases; J trimming: 0 bases; junction bases outside the gene matches: 6. The CDR3 is 16 residues long. From germline, CDR1 is SGHTA and CDR2 FQGNSA.

The J gene is TRBJ1-5, the V gene TRBV10-1, with a weak D call TRBD1 (6 bases). Per the germline V gene, CDR1 is WNHNN and CDR2 is SYGVQD (reference sequence). This CDR3 has 12 residues. Trimming left V 3 bases short and J 7 bases short, with 7 bases between. The CDR3 region is CASSEGGQPQHF. The CDR3, as DNA: TGCGCCAGCAGTGAAGGGGGACAGCCCCAGCATTTT.

The rearrangement uses TRBV21-1 and TRBJ2-5; the table's D call of TRBD2 was not tested on the DNA. TRBV21-1 is tagged as a pseudogene. The CDR3 extends over 20 amino acids. The CDR3, as DNA: TGTGCCAGCAGCCTACTGGGACTAGCGGGACTGATAAGAGTCCGCAAGACCCAGTACTTC. This encodes CASSLLGLAGLIRVRKTQYF.

V usage is TRBV6-5 and J usage is TRBJ1-2; a weak D match, TRBD1 (5 bases). CDR1 is MNHEY, CDR2 SVGAGI, per germline. The CDR3 loop spans 14 amino acids. Trimming cost V 5 bases and J 2 bases, with 12 bases left between them. The CDR3 bases are TGTGCCAGCAGTGAAGGGGCCTGGAACTATGGCTACACCTTC. Amino acid sequence: CASSEGAWNYGYTF.